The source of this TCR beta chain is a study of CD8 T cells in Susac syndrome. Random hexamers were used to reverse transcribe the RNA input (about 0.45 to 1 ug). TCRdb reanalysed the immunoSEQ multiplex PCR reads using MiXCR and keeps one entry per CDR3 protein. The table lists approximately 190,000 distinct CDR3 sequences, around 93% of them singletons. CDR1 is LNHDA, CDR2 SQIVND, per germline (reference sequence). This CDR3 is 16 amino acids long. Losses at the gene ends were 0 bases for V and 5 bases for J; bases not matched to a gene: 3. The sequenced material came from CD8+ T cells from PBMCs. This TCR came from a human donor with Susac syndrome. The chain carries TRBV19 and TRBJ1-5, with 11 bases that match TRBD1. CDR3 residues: CASSIEWTGGYQPQHF. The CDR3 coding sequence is TGTGCCAGTAGTATAGAATGGACAGGGGGCTATCAGCCCCAGCATTTT.